This TCR beta chain emerged from a study of blood T cell repertoires in COVID-19. This clone was seen more than once but under ten times. As handled by the study authors: Estimated nucleated cell counts came from reference gene primer amplification. Generated by immunoSEQ multiplex PCR, the TCRdb table keeps only in-frame clones and is missing some. For V, J and clone size, that table is used; D and trimming come from the DNA. This table has 200,000 to 250,000 clones, around 80% appearing once. Cohort 3 recovery required two negative PCRs, clearance, or symptom resolution. The material sequenced was PBMCs or T cells enriched from blood (not recorded which). The receptor was derived from a man aged 60 to 75 who had recovered from COVID-19.

CDR3 region: CASSLTLPGAPLHF. The CDR3 nucleotides are TGTGCCAGCAGCTTAACCCTCCCGGGGGCACCCCTCCACTTT. The chain has TRBV7-9 and TRBJ1-6; D is possibly TRBD1 (5 bases). Between the trimmed V and J ends, which lost 2 bases and 11 bases, there was a span of 13 bases. Germline values: CDR1 SEHNR, CDR2 FQNEAQ (reference sequence). The CDR3 consists of 14 residues.